This T cell receptor (beta chain) was recorded in a study of OX40 agonist ivuxolimab in advanced cancers. Sequencing was performed with immunoSEQ multiplex PCR; in TCRdb, only in-frame clones are kept and a portion is missing. The table includes around 100,000 clones, around 91% detected once. Trimming removed 5 bases from V and 3 bases from J, with 11 bases in between. Germline lookup yields CDR1 SNHLY and CDR2 FYNNEI. The CDR3 sequence is 13 residues long. The TCR was taken from an adult with an advanced solid tumor such as melanoma, head and neck, liver or kidney cancer. J is TRBJ2-7 and V is TRBV2; D may be TRBD2 (5 bases). The sample consisted of CD4+ or CD8+ T cells sorted from blood, taken in a trial of the OX40 agonist ivuxolimab. For the CDR3, the DNA is TGTGCCAGCAGTCCGAGTGCGGGCTACGAGCAGTACTTC. It encodes CASSPSAGYEQYF.